These 8 T cell receptor beta chains share one sample of origin, sequenced in a study of cytomegalovirus exposure and HLA in healthy donors. Profiling relied on immunoSEQ multiplex PCR, and the TCRdb table lists in-frame clones only, not all of them. This sample yields hundreds of thousands of clones, of which over 75% are seen a single time; around 0.9% belongs to the top ten. The sample comprised PBMCs. The origin of the receptors is a woman between 18 and 29 years old in good health and CMV-seronegative.

The chain uses TRBV20-1 and TRBJ2-7; D is perhaps TRBD1 (5 bases). From germline, CDR1 is DFQATT and CDR2 SNEGSKA (reference sequence). The CDR3 consists of 11 residues. The DNA for the CDR3 is TGCAGGGCTGGGCAGGGCGACGAGCAGTACTTC. This encodes CRAGQGDEQYF.

The chain links TRBV28 to TRBJ2-2; 7 nucleotides line up with TRBD1. This CDR3 is built from 16 residues. The ends lost 6 bases at V and 6 bases at J; junction bases unmatched: 13. Germline V gene sequence: CDR1 MDHEN, CDR2 SYDVKM. Written as DNA, the CDR3 is TGTGCCAGCAGCCAGGCACAGGGGTTGGGCTCCGGGGAGCTGTTTTTT. Translating gives CASSQAQGLGSGELFF.

J is TRBJ2-1 and V is TRBV2; TRBD1 is a possible D gene (5 bases). CDR3 length: 13 amino acids. Trimming shortened V by 7 bases and J by 3 bases, and 10 bases separated the two germline ends. The germline V gene encodes CDR1 SNHLY and CDR2 FYNNEI. CDR3 DNA sequence: TGTGCCAGCACAAAAGGGGACTACAATGAGCAGTTCTTC. This gives the protein CASTKGDYNEQFF.

This clone was observed a single time. The gene calls are TRBV7-9 and TRBJ2-5; a weak D match, TRBD1 (6 bases). The CDR3 has 14 amino acids. Deletions cut 4 bases from V and 0 bases from J, with 9 bases between. Germline values: CDR1 SEHNR, CDR2 FQNEAQ (reference sequence). The CDR3 DNA sequence: TGTGCCAGCAGCTCAGACAGGTACCAAGAGACCCAGTACTTC. Its translation is CASSSDRYQETQYF.

The chain employs TRBV9 and TRBJ1-1, with TRBD1 matching 9 bases. In germline, CDR1 is SGDLS, CDR2 YYNGEE. The junction had 6 bases not matched to a gene; V was cut back by 0 bases and J by 0 bases. The CDR3 totals 17 residues. CDR3 amino acids: CASSVDRGLGMNTEAFF. The CDR3 nucleotides are TGTGCCAGCAGCGTAGACAGGGGGCTGGGGATGAACACTGAAGCTTTCTTT.

The chain combines TRBV9 with TRBJ2-3, with 12 nucleotides matching TRBD2. CDR1 and CDR2 (germline): SGDLS, YYNGEE. The CDR3 runs 16 residues. V dropped 3 bases and J dropped 6; count of bases not matched to a gene: 8. CDR3 nucleotides: TGTGCCAGCAGCGCCGTTGGACTAGCGGGATTTGATACGCAGTATTTT. Its protein is CASSAVGLAGFDTQYF.

J is TRBJ2-7 and V is TRBV27; D is perhaps TRBD2 (5 bases). V lost 0 bases, J lost 6 bases, and 21 bases lay in between. Germline V gene sequence: CDR1 MNHEY, CDR2 SMNVEV (reference sequence). This CDR3 is 17 amino acids long. CDR3 sequence: CASSLSGLSRLLSEQYF. CDR3 in DNA: TGTGCCAGCAGTTTATCCGGACTTTCCCGGTTATTAAGCGAGCAGTACTTC.

This clone was detected only a few times. In DNA, the CDR3 is TGTGCTAGTGGTTTGCCCTCCAGGGGGCGCTCCTACGAGCAGTACTTC. Translating it yields CASGLPSRGRSYEQYF. The chain has TRBV12-5 and TRBJ2-7; 8 bases match TRBD1. The CDR3 has 16 amino acids. Trimming at V came to 2 bases and at J to 0 bases, leaving 6 bases not matched to a gene. Germline CDR1 and CDR2: LGHNT and FRNRAP.